The 32 T cell receptor beta chains below all came from one sample that was sequenced in a study of T-cell reconstitution after alpha-beta-depleted transplantation in children. During its preparation, the TCRbeta library received unique molecular identifiers. TCRdb re-called the PCR reads with MiXCR, one entry per CDR3 protein. The sample contains about 980,000 distinct CDR3 sequences, under 30% of which appear only once. Specimen: PBMCs, mostly from graft donor cells, collected 360 days after TCRalphabeta/CD19-depleted stem cell transplant. The receptor set was obtained from a boy under two years old who had a stem cell transplant for SCID, so the T cells may come from the graft donor.

V is TRBV20-1 and J is TRBJ2-1; 11 nucleotides align to TRBD2. Germline V gene lookup returns CDR1 DFQATT and CDR2 SNEGSKA (reference sequence). The CDR3 length is 14 residues. With 5 bases clipped from V and 8 bases from J, the junction kept 8 bases outside the gene matches. The CDR3 coding sequence is TGCAGTGCTCGTAGCGGGGGGGCGAAATATGAGCAGTTCTTC. This sequence encodes CSARSGGAKYEQFF.

This clonotype was counted between two and nine times. The chain links TRBV20-1 to TRBJ2-3, with TRBD1 as a possible D gene (5 bases). Trimming removed 3 bases from V and 6 bases from J, with 16 bases in between. The CDR3 is 14 amino acids. Germline V lookup: CDR1 DFQATT, CDR2 SNEGSKA (reference sequence). The CDR3 protein is CSASKGSAGDTQYF. The CDR3, as DNA: TGCAGTGCTAGTAAGGGGTCCGCCGGCGATACGCAGTATTTT.

This chain joins TRBV7-9 and TRBJ2-1; TRBD2 matches 8 bases. J lost 5 bases, V lost 5 bases, and 8 bases had no gene match. Germline CDR1 reads SEHNR; CDR2 reads FQNEAQ (reference sequence). This CDR3 is 15 amino acids long. DNA for the CDR3: TGTGCCAGCAGCGTGGGACTAGATAGAGACAATGAGCAGTTCTTC. It specifies CASSVGLDRDNEQFF.

This clonotype was picked up many times. This rearrangement joins TRBV5-1 to TRBJ1-1; 9 nucleotides agree with TRBD1. Germline V lookup: CDR1 SGHRS, CDR2 YFSETQ. The CDR3 runs to 14 residues. V dropped 2 bases and J dropped 3; count of bases not matched to a gene: 2. The CDR3 is CASSFGQGYTEAFF. DNA of the CDR3: TGCGCCAGCAGCTTCGGACAGGGGTACACTGAAGCTTTCTTT.

The rearrangement uses TRBV5-1 and TRBJ2-1, with 11 bases that match TRBD1. Germline V CDR1 and CDR2: SGHRS, YFSETQ. With V trimmed by 4 bases and J by 0 bases, 15 bases remained unmatched. CDR3 length: 20 residues. CDR3 region: CASSLPGQGGRMSSYNEQFF. The CDR3 region has the DNA TGCGCCAGCAGCCTACCGGGACAGGGGGGCCGGATGAGCTCCTACAATGAGCAGTTCTTC.

The sample holds a few counts of this clonotype. The chain has TRBV7-8 and TRBJ2-3; D is perhaps TRBD2 (5 bases). The CDR3 contains 14 residues. Germline V gene lookup returns CDR1 SGHVS and CDR2 FQNEAQ. V was shortened by 5 bases and J by 5 bases, with 14 bases between the two germline ends. DNA for the CDR3: TGTGCCAGCAGCCCCATGCGGGTCATAGATACGCAGTATTTT. As protein: CASSPMRVIDTQYF.

CDR3 sequence reads: CASSPDRVNHGYTF. DNA for the CDR3: TGCGCCAGCAGCCCGGACAGGGTAAACCATGGCTACACCTTC. The V call is TRBV5-1, the J call TRBJ1-2; 8 bases line up with TRBD1. V lost 4 bases and J lost 6; bases outside the gene matches: 8. This CDR3 is built from 14 residues. The germline CDR1 and CDR2 sequences are SGHRS and YFSETQ.

The chain joins TRBV20-1 to TRBJ2-3; 7 bases map to TRBD2. J gave up 0 bases and V 5 bases, and 2 bases lay outside the gene matches. The germline gives CDR1 DFQATT, CDR2 SNEGSKA (reference sequence). CDR3 length equals 13 residues. CDR3 protein: CSAGGGSTDTQYF. The CDR3 DNA sequence: TGCAGTGCTGGGGGGGGGAGCACAGATACGCAGTATTTT.

The chain recombines TRBV14 with TRBJ2-5, with TRBD1 matching 8 bases. The germline V gene encodes CDR1 SGHDN and CDR2 FVKESK. The CDR3 is made up of 16 amino acids. Trimming removed 2 bases from V and 2 bases from J; junction bases left unmatched: 7. CDR3 region: CASSQSRTGLQETQYF. The CDR3 coding sequence is TGTGCCAGCAGCCAATCGCGGACAGGGCTGCAAGAGACCCAGTACTTC.

In this sample, this clonotype turned up once. J is TRBJ1-1 and V is TRBV5-1, with D perhaps matching TRBD1 (5 bases). The V gene's germline CDR1 is SGHRS and CDR2 YFSETQ. The CDR3 has 18 residues. Trimming stripped 5 bases from V and 1 base from J, with 24 bases between. The CDR3 here is CASRPLQGGLWANTEAFF. CDR3 sequence (DNA): TGCGCCAGCAGACCACTCCAGGGAGGGCTGTGGGCGAACACTGAAGCTTTCTTT.

The count of this clonotype is one. CDR3 residues: CASSRMSWEEETQYF. The CDR3 region has the DNA TGTGCCAGCAGTCGCATGTCCTGGGAGGAAGAGACCCAGTACTTC. The chain recombines TRBV6-1 with TRBJ2-5, with a tentative D call TRBD2 (6 bases). This CDR3 region has 15 residues. In germline, CDR1 is MNHNS, CDR2 SASEGT. V lost 5 bases, J lost 3 bases, and 16 bases lay in between.

The rearrangement uses TRBV18 and TRBJ2-7; 7 bases map to TRBD1. V trimming: 1 base; J trimming: 5 bases; junction bases outside the gene matches: 11. Per the germline V gene, CDR1 is KGHSH and CDR2 is LQKENI. The CDR3 contains 16 residues. CDR3 amino acids: CASSPLATGAPHEQYF. CDR3 sequence (DNA): TGTGCCAGCTCACCACTAGCCACAGGGGCCCCGCACGAGCAGTACTTC.

The V call is TRBV5-6, the J call TRBJ2-2, with TRBD2 as a possible D gene (6 bases). This CDR3 spans 18 amino acids. Germline V gene lookup returns CDR1 SGHDT and CDR2 YYEEEE. Trimming pared 4 bases from V and 7 bases from J, leaving 26 bases between. The chain's CDR3 is CASSPRFLAISRGGELFF. The CDR3 nucleotides are TGTGCCAGCAGCCCTCGATTCCTAGCGATAAGTAGGGGCGGGGAGCTGTTTTTT.

The J gene is TRBJ2-7, the V gene TRBV29-1; D gene ambiguous. Deletions cut 4 bases from V and 1 base from J, with 11 bases between. This CDR3 region has 13 residues. Germline V gene sequence: CDR1 SQVTM, CDR2 ANQGSEA. In nucleotides, the CDR3 is TGCAGCGTTGTGGCGCCGCCATCCTACGAGCAGTACTTC. Its translation: CSVVAPPSYEQYF.

The CDR3 is CASSLDIRVRTQYF. The CDR3 coding sequence is TGCGCCAGCAGCTTGGATATCCGAGTGAGGACCCAGTACTTC. The chain has TRBV5-1 and TRBJ2-5; unclear D gene. This CDR3 region has 14 residues. Germline values: CDR1 SGHRS, CDR2 YFSETQ. With 0 bases removed from V and 7 bases from J, the gap between germline ends came to 13 bases.

This clonotype was seen more than once but under ten times. The chain is built from TRBV7-6 and TRBJ2-7; the D gene could be TRBD1 or TRBD2 (5 bases each). The V and J ends lost 0 bases and 2 bases respectively, with 11 bases between them. Per germline, CDR1 SGHVS and CDR2 FNYEAQ. CDR3 length: 15 amino acids. The CDR3 is CASSLAAGTPYEQYF. The CDR3 nucleotides read TGTGCCAGCAGCTTAGCGGCAGGGACCCCCTACGAGCAGTACTTC.

The chain joins TRBV27 to TRBJ2-5, with D possibly matching TRBD2 (5 bases). The V gene's germline CDR1 is MNHEY and CDR2 SMNVEV (reference sequence). V was trimmed by 5 bases and J by 0 bases, leaving 13 bases between them. This CDR3 region has 15 residues. CDR3: CASSPSRGYQETQYF. The CDR3 DNA reads as TGTGCCAGCAGTCCTTCTCGGGGATACCAAGAGACCCAGTACTTC.

Of note for this clonotype: A read error may account for a junction end that differs from germline. The rearrangement links TRBV5-1 to TRBJ1-1; a weak D match, TRBD1 (5 bases). The germline gives CDR1 SGHRS, CDR2 YFSETQ. The CDR3 has 14 amino acids. The CDR3 DNA is TGTGCCAGCAGCGCTCGGGGCCCGAACACTGAAGCTTTCTTT. It specifies CASSARGPNTEAFF.

This chain uses TRBV29-1 with TRBJ2-1; the match to TRBD1 covers 8 bases. Germline CDR1 SQVTM, CDR2 ANQGSEA. After removal of 7 bases from V and 4 bases from J, the junction contained 6 bases not matched to a gene. The length of the CDR3 is 13 residues. CDR3 loop: CSARTGTYNEQFF. CDR3 nucleotide sequence: TGCAGCGCACGGACAGGGACGTACAATGAGCAGTTCTTC.

This clonotype was found a few times. The V call is TRBV10-3, the J call TRBJ2-3; 13 bases agree with TRBD2. From germline, CDR1 is ENHRY and CDR2 SYGVKD. CDR3 length: 16 residues. J gave up 4 bases and V 6 bases, and 7 bases lay outside the gene matches. CDR3 DNA sequence: TGTGCCATCAGCTTAACTAGCGGGGGGGCCTCAGATACGCAGTATTTT. Translated: CAISLTSGGASDTQYF.

The V and J genes are TRBV15 and TRBJ2-1; D might be TRBD1 (6 bases). Trimming removed 9 bases from V and 5 bases from J, with 17 bases in between. The CDR3 length is 14 residues. Germline V gene sequence: CDR1 LNHNV, CDR2 YYDKDF (reference sequence). Here the CDR3 DNA reads TGTGCCACGACGACAGGTAATCTGGACAATGAGCAGTTCTTC. Its translation: CATTTGNLDNEQFF.

The chain has TRBV9 and TRBJ2-3; D gene uncertain. In germline, CDR1 is SGDLS, CDR2 YYNGEE. Trimming pared 1 base from V and 2 bases from J, leaving 11 bases between. The CDR3 length is 15 residues. CDR3 protein: CASSVFSLPTDTQYF. The CDR3 DNA reads as TGTGCCAGCAGCGTATTCTCCCTCCCCACAGATACGCAGTATTTT.

The V gene is TRBV15, the J gene TRBJ2-7, with D possibly TRBD2 on 6 matching bases. Between the trimmed V and J ends, which lost 3 bases and 1 base, there was a span of 13 bases. The CDR3 has 15 amino acids. From germline, CDR1 is LNHNV and CDR2 YYDKDF (reference sequence). CDR3 amino acids: CATSRGRTNSYEQYF. The CDR3 DNA sequence: TGTGCCACCAGCAGGGGCCGGACTAATTCCTACGAGCAGTACTTC.

The chain employs TRBV10-3 and TRBJ2-3; 11 bases map to TRBD2. The CDR3 totals 15 residues. Germline CDR1 is ENHRY and CDR2 is SYGVKD. With V trimmed by 8 bases and J by 1 base, 5 bases remained unmatched. The CDR3 protein is CAIDMTSGGTDTQYF. In DNA, the CDR3 is TGTGCCATCGATATGACTAGCGGGGGCACAGATACGCAGTATTTT.

This clonotype showed up just a few times. The V gene is TRBV12-3 or TRBV12-4, the J gene TRBJ1-1; no clear D gene. This CDR3 has 16 residues. V lost 0 bases and J 0 bases, leaving 11 bases between the germline ends. The CDR3 sequence is CASSLALGSMNTEAFF. CDR3 bases: TGTGCCAGCAGTTTAGCGCTAGGCAGTATGAACACTGAAGCTTTCTTT.

This rearrangement joins TRBV18 to TRBJ2-7; D ambiguous. CDR3 size: 16 residues. Germline V gives CDR1 KGHSH, CDR2 LQKENI. Trimming pared 1 base from V and 2 bases from J, leaving 15 bases between. In DNA, the CDR3 is TGTGCCAGCTCACCACGGGCTGTAGCCACCCCCTACGAGCAGTACTTC. Encoded protein: CASSPRAVATPYEQYF.

The chain combines TRBV4-2 with TRBJ2-7, with a possible D match to TRBD1 (5 bases). Trimming took off 3 bases at V and 2 bases at J, with 17 bases between the two ends. Germline loops: CDR1 LGHNA, CDR2 YNFKEQ. The CDR3 is 16 residues long. The CDR3, as DNA: TGTGCCAGCAGCCACACAGGAACATCCCTCACCTACGAGCAGTACTTC. Translating it yields CASSHTGTSLTYEQYF.

About this clonotype itself: A much more abundant neighbour one base away suggests this may be a read error. The rearrangement uses TRBV12-3 or TRBV12-4 and TRBJ2-3; 7 bases agree with TRBD2. This CDR3 comprises 14 residues. V lost 6 bases to trimming and J lost 2 bases; unmatched junction nucleotides: 5. CDR3 protein: CASSSRLATDTQYF. CDR3 nucleotides: TGTGCCAGCAGCTCCCGACTAGCCACAGATACGCAGTATTTT.

The rearrangement links TRBV5-1 to TRBJ2-6; possible D gene TRBD1, 6 bases. Trimming took 4 bases from V and 2 from J, leaving 13 bases between them. In germline, CDR1 is SGHRS, CDR2 YFSETQ. This CDR3 is built from 16 residues. CDR3 coding DNA: TGCGCCAGCAGCCCAAGGACAGCCGCTGGGGCCAACGTCCTGACTTTC. Protein sequence: CASSPRTAAGANVLTF.

This clonotype was seen a few times. The genes are TRBV2 and TRBJ2-1, with 11 bases aligning to TRBD2. Germline V gene sequence: CDR1 SNHLY, CDR2 FYNNEI. The CDR3 is 16 amino acids. J lost 6 bases, V lost 1 base, and 5 bases had no gene match. The CDR3 region is CASSEGVAGGTNEQFF. CDR3 coding DNA: TGTGCCAGCAGTGAAGGGGTAGCGGGGGGGACCAATGAGCAGTTCTTC.

This clonotype was counted a few times. This chain connects TRBV15 to TRBJ2-3, with 8 positions matching TRBD1. V dropped 4 bases and J dropped 3; count of bases not matched to a gene: 9. The CDR3 length is 16 residues. The germline V gene has CDR1 LNHNV and CDR2 YYDKDF (reference sequence). Written as DNA, the CDR3 is TGTGCCACCAGCACCCGGAGGACAGGGAGGACAGATACGCAGTATTTT. It codes for CATSTRRTGRTDTQYF.

The V gene is TRBV9, the J gene TRBJ2-3; maybe TRBD1 (6 bases). This CDR3 region has 15 residues. V gave up 2 bases and J gave up 2 bases, with 12 bases separating them. CDR1 and CDR2 from the germline V gene are SGDLS and YYNGEE. The CDR3 sequence is CASSVTGTPTDTQYF. The CDR3, as DNA: TGTGCCAGCAGCGTTACAGGGACCCCCACAGATACGCAGTATTTT.